This T cell receptor (beta chain) was identified in a study of human T cells and chemical hapten exposure. Study context: The cohort included alopecia areata under or over 50% scalp, totalis and universalis.

V was trimmed by 6 bases and J by 2 bases, leaving 12 bases between them. The length of the CDR3 is 13 residues. CDR1 and CDR2 (germline): DFQATT, SNEGSKA (reference sequence). Time point noted: patch test 2, 6 weeks after DPC sensitization. Treatment meaning: therapeutic diphenylcyclopropenone sensitization with weekly scalp DPC. Non-pregnant alopecia patients aged 18 to 70, suitable for DPC therapy. TCRdb reanalysed the RACE reads using MiXCR and keeps one entry per CDR3 protein. The data contain over 60,000 distinct CDR3 sequences, 10% to 13% of them seen just once; the ten biggest clones take up around 7%.

Sequenced here: whole blood, sampled in connection with sensitization to the hapten diphenylcyclopropenone (DPC). This sequence was found in a woman aged 50 to 60 with alopecia areata. Some clones in this sample may be carry-over from other donors' samples. This chain joins TRBV20-1 and TRBJ2-3; possible D gene TRBD2, 5 bases. The CDR3 loop reads CSAADSVTDTQYF. The CDR3 bases are TGCAGTGCGGCGGACTCCGTCACAGATACGCAGTATTTT.